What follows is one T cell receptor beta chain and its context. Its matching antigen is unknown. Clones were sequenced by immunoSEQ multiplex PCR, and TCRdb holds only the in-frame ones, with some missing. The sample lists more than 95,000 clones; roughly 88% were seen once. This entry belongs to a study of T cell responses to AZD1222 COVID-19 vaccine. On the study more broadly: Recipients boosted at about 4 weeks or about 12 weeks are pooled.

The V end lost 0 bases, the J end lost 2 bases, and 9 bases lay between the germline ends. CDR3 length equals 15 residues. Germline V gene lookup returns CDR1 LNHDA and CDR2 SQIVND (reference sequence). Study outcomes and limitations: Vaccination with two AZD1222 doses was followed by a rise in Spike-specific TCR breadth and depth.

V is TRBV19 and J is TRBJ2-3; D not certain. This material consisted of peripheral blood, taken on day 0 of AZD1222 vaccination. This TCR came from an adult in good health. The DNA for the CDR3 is TGTGCCAGTAGTATAGATGATAGGACCACAGATACGCAGTATTTT. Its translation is CASSIDDRTTDTQYF. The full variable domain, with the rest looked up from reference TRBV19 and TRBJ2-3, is DGGITQSPKYLFRKEGQNVTLSCEQNLNHDAMYWYRQDPGQGLRLIYYSQIVNDFQKGDIAEGYSVSREKKESFPLTVTSAQKNPTAFYLCASSIDDRTTDTQYFGPGTRLTVL.